This T cell receptor beta chain was sequenced for a study of blood T cells in healthy people across ages. General observations from the study: A roughly linear age-dependent decrease characterized TCR beta diversity per million T cells. Long-lived donors carried more naive CD4+ cells and greater diversity than aged donors.

Germline lookup yields CDR1 MDHEN and CDR2 SYDVKM. The CDR3 is made up of 14 amino acids. Trimming pared 7 bases from V and 0 bases from J, leaving 13 bases between. Through a sample-barcoded 5' primer and a J-beta primer mix, a second PCR was run for about 7 to 12 cycles. Tags on each cDNA molecule came from a template-switch adaptor with 12 random nucleotides. TCRdb redid the calling of the 5' RACE reads with MiXCR, one entry per CDR3 protein. The profile shows over a million distinct CDR3 sequences, less than 45% of them singletons. Worth noting for this clonotype: Its antigen is unknown.

Every donor provided roughly 10 milliliters of peripheral blood. The chain is built from TRBV28 and TRBJ2-7, with D perhaps TRBD1 (6 bases). The sample comprised blood. This TCR was sampled from a woman younger than 35 in good health. The chain's CDR3 is CASKGLDSSYEQYF. The CDR3 nucleotides are TGTGCCAGCAAAGGACTGGACAGCTCCTACGAGCAGTACTTC.